A selection of T cell receptor beta chains follows, all from one sample in a study of CD8+CD57+ T cells in acquired aplastic anemia. TCRdb recomputed calls from the reads with MiXCR, one row per CDR3 protein. Among hundreds of thousands of distinct CDR3 sequences, under 50% were seen once, and the ten largest hold approximately 20%. What was sequenced was sorted CD4+, CD8+, or CD8+CD57+ T cells (not recorded which) from PBMCs. These receptors all come from a human donor with aplastic anemia. The CDR3 runs from the conserved cysteine through the conserved F or W. The D gene is left open where the match is weak. For some rows the clone size is stated as once, few or many, or as a class when expanded; others skip it.

TRBD1 | - | TRBJ1-1 | TRBV20-1 | TGCAGTGCTAGGGCCGGGACAGGGACTAGGTTCACTGAAGCTTTCTTT | CSARAGTGTRFTEAFF
TRBD2 | - | TRBJ2-7 | TRBV2 | TGTGCCAGCAGGGCTGGACTAGCGGGAGGGCGCGAGCAGTACTTC | CASRAGLAGGREQYF
- | many | TRBJ2-7 | TRBV5-1 | TGCGCCAGCGGCCGACTGGAGAGCTCCTACGAGCAGTACTTC | CASGRLESSYEQYF
- | many | TRBJ1-1 | TRBV9 | TGTGCCAGCAGCACACTCAGTACCACTGAAGCTTTCTTT | CASSTLSTTEAFF
- | many | TRBJ1-6 | TRBV12-3/TRBV12-4 | TGTGCCAGCAGTTTAGCTGGGGGAGGCAATTCACCCCTCCACTTT | CASSLAGGGNSPLHF
- | - | TRBJ1-5 | TRBV15 | TGTGCCACCAGCAGAGATATTGTGACCCAAAATAGCAATCAGCCCCAGCATTTT | CATSRDIVTQNSNQPQHF
- | many | TRBJ1-1 | TRBV19 | TGTGCCAGTAGGGTCATAGGTAGAACTGAAGCTTTCTTT | CASRVIGRTEAFF
- | - | TRBJ1-1 | TRBV20-1 | TGCAGTGCTAGGGGCGGGGGCCAGAACACTGAAGCTTTCTTT | CSARGGGQNTEAFF
- | many | TRBJ1-6 | TRBV4-1 | TGCGCCAGCAGCCAAGGTTTCGGGGATAATTCACCCCTCCACTTT | CASSQGFGDNSPLHF
- | - | TRBJ1-1 | TRBV25-1 | TGTGCCAGCAGTGAATGGGGTAGGGTAGACACTGAAGCTTTCTTT | CASSEWGRVDTEAFF
TRBD1 | - | TRBJ2-7 | TRBV20-1 | TGCAGTGCTCCCGATGGGACAGGGGGCAGCTCCTACGAGCAGTACTTC | CSAPDGTGGSSYEQYF
TRBD1 | - | TRBJ2-7 | TRBV9 | TGTGCCAGCAGCCCCGGGGACAGGGGATACGAGCAGTACTTC | CASSPGDRGYEQYF
TRBD1 | once | TRBJ1-2 | TRBV9 | TGTGCCAGCAGCGGAGTCGGGACAGGGGCCCCTGGCTACACCTTC | CASSGVGTGAPGYTF
- | few | TRBJ2-3 | TRBV2 | TGTGCCAGCAGTGGCATTACAGATACGCAGTATTTT | CASSGITDTQYF
- | - | TRBJ2-3 | TRBV19 | TGTGCCAGTAGTATGGGGGTCCCCACAGATACGCAGTATTTT | CASSMGVPTDTQYF
TRBD2 | - | TRBJ2-5 | TRBV9 | TGTGCCAGCAGCGTGACTAGCGGGGGGACCCAGTACTTC | CASSVTSGGTQYF
- | - | TRBJ2-3 | TRBV20-1 | TGCAGTGCTAGAGCGGCTAGCACAGATACGCAGTATTTT | CSARAASTDTQYF